The rows below give T cell receptor beta chains drawn from one sample of a study of T cells in Graves' hyperthyroidism and ophthalmopathy. TCRdb fed the multiplex PCR reads into MiXCR, producing one record per CDR3 protein. The sample lists around 380,000 distinct CDR3 sequences, approximately 13% occurring once. Material: blood. All receptors come from a man aged 30 to 39 with Graves' hyperthyroidism that later progressed to Graves' ophthalmopathy. CDR3s include the opening cysteine and the closing phenylalanine or tryptophan. The D gene is left open where the match is weak. A row's size may be missing; if present it is once, few, many or a size class.

CDR3 DNA	CDR3 protein	clone size	D gene	CDR3 length	V gene	J gene
TGTGCCAGCTCACCACCAGACAAGTACGAGCAGTACTTC	CASSPPDKYEQYF	few	-	13	TRBV18	TRBJ2-7
TGTGCCAGCAGTGAATCATACCGGGGACGCGCGGTAAATAGCAATCAGCCCCAGCATTTT	CASSESYRGRAVNSNQPQHF	few	-	20	TRBV6-1	TRBJ1-5
TGTGCCAGCAGTCGCCCGGGCCATAACTATGGCTACACCTTC	CASSRPGHNYGYTF	many	-	14	TRBV28	TRBJ1-2
TGTGCCAGCAGGGGGACAGGGCGTTGGTACGAGCAGTACTTC	CASRGTGRWYEQYF	-	TRBD1	14	TRBV6-2/TRBV6-3	TRBJ2-7
TGTGCCAGCAGGACAGGGGGAGCCAACGTCCTGACTTTC	CASRTGGANVLTF	many	TRBD1	13	TRBV12-3/TRBV12-4	TRBJ2-6
TGTGCCAGCAGCTTGGGCTGGGGGGCGATTTCACCCCTCCACTTT	CASSLGWGAISPLHF	few	-	15	TRBV5-5	TRBJ1-6
TGCGCCAGCAGCTTGAGGCAGGGGCCGGAGACCCAGTACTTC	CASSLRQGPETQYF	-	-	14	TRBV5-1	TRBJ2-5
TGTGCCAGCAGCTTCATGTACAGGGTGGGGGCGAGCCAAGAGACCCAGTACTTC	CASSFMYRVGASQETQYF	many	-	18	TRBV11-2	TRBJ2-5
TGTGCCAGCACCCTTGGGGGCTCGGGGGATGAGCAGTTCTTC	CASTLGGSGDEQFF	many	-	14	TRBV12-3/TRBV12-4	TRBJ2-1
TGTGCCAGCAGTTTTGAGAGTATTAACTATGGCTACACCTTC	CASSFESINYGYTF	many	-	14	TRBV12-3/TRBV12-4	TRBJ1-2
TGTGCCAGCAGTTTAGGGGGTTGGGATCAGCCCCAGCATTTT	CASSLGGWDQPQHF	many	-	14	TRBV27	TRBJ1-5
TGTGCCAGTAGTATTAGCCGACAGGGGGTCTACGAGCAGTACTTC	CASSISRQGVYEQYF	-	TRBD1	15	TRBV19	TRBJ2-7
TGCGCCAGCAGCAGGGCGGGCGGCGGGGGCCGGCAAGAGACCCAGTACTTC	CASSRAGGGGRQETQYF	-	-	17	TRBV5-1	TRBJ2-5
TGTGCCAGCAGCACCCGGACAGACGTAGCTTTCTTT	CASSTRTDVAFF	many	-	12	TRBV11-2	TRBJ1-1
TGTGCCAGCAGTTACTCCCGAGGGACTAGCGGACTTTTGTACTTC	CASSYSRGTSGLLYF	few	TRBD2	15	TRBV6-5	TRBJ2-5
TGTGCCAGCAGCCCGGGGACCCGAGCTAACTATGGCTACACCTTC	CASSPGTRANYGYTF	few	-	15	TRBV9	TRBJ1-2
TGCGCCAGCAGACCGACAGACAACTATGGCTACACCTTC	CASRPTDNYGYTF	many	-	13	TRBV5-1	TRBJ1-2
TGTGCCAGCAGTTTATTCCAGGGGGTTCTTAACACCGGGGAGCTGTTTTTT	CASSLFQGVLNTGELFF	many	TRBD1	17	TRBV12-3/TRBV12-4	TRBJ2-2
TGCGCCAGCAGCTCCGGGACAGCAGGAAACTATGGCTACACCTTC	CASSSGTAGNYGYTF	-	TRBD1	15	TRBV5-1	TRBJ1-2
TGTGCCAGCAGCGAAGGGGGATCGGTCTATGGCTACACCTTC	CASSEGGSVYGYTF	many	-	14	TRBV9	TRBJ1-2
TGTGCCAGCAGCGTAGAGTCAGGCCCCTTTAACACTGAAGCTTTCTTT	CASSVESGPFNTEAFF	many	-	16	TRBV9	TRBJ1-1
TGCAGTGCTAGTCGAAGGCCAGATAATGAAAAACTGTTTTTT	CSASRRPDNEKLFF	many	-	14	TRBV20-1	TRBJ1-4
TGCGCCAGCAGCCCCTCGGGGGGTCCCCAATGGAACACCATATATTTT	CASSPSGGPQWNTIYF	many	-	16	TRBV5-1	TRBJ1-3
TGCAGTGCCCTGGACGGCCCTAATCAGCCCCAGCATTTT	CSALDGPNQPQHF	-	-	13	TRBV20-1	TRBJ1-5
TGTGCCAGCAGAGAACCGGGACAGGGTTTTGAAAAACTGTTTTTT	CASREPGQGFEKLFF	few	TRBD1	15	TRBV6-1	TRBJ1-4
TGTGCCTCGACCCTTTCCGGAGGGGAGACCCAGTACTTC	CASTLSGGETQYF	-	-	13	TRBV30	TRBJ2-5
TGTGCTAGTCGGGAAGGGGTCGGGGAGCTGTTTTTT	CASREGVGELFF	-	-	12	TRBV12-5	TRBJ2-2
TGTGCCAGCAGGGACAGGGTGAATCAGCCCCAGCATTTT	CASRDRVNQPQHF	-	TRBD1	13	TRBV11-3	TRBJ1-5
TGTGCCAGCAGTGAAGGGCAGACCCCTGGAAACACCATATATTTT	CASSEGQTPGNTIYF	few	-	15	TRBV6-1	TRBJ1-3
TGTGCTAGTGGTCCCTCCCTAGCGGGGGGGGGAGATACGCAGTATTTT	CASGPSLAGGGDTQYF	-	TRBD2	16	TRBV12-5	TRBJ2-3
TGTGCCAGCAGCTTGGGACAGTACACCGGGGAGCTGTTTTTT	CASSLGQYTGELFF	many	-	14	TRBV5-6	TRBJ2-2
TGTGCTAGCAGCTTAGAATCCCGGGGGTTGCATCAGATTCATACGCAGTATTTT	CASSLESRGLHQIHTQYF	-	-	18	TRBV7-7	TRBJ2-3
TGTGCCAGCAGCGCCGGGACAGTAACTGGAAACACCATATATTTT	CASSAGTVTGNTIYF	few	TRBD1	15	TRBV7-9	TRBJ1-3
TGTGCCAGCAGCTTTCCCGGGACAGCAGATACGCAGTATTTT	CASSFPGTADTQYF	many	TRBD1	14	TRBV11-2	TRBJ2-3
TGTGCCAGCGAATCGACAGGGAAATCAGATGGCTACACCTTC	CASESTGKSDGYTF	few	TRBD1	14	TRBV25-1	TRBJ1-2
TGTGCCAGCAGCTTAGCCTACTTGAGCTACGACAATGAGCAGTTCTTC	CASSLAYLSYDNEQFF	few	-	16	TRBV13	TRBJ2-1
TGCAGTGCTTTCACAGGGGGACGAGAGACCCAGTACTTC	CSAFTGGRETQYF	many	TRBD1	13	TRBV20-1	TRBJ2-5
TGTGCCAGCAGCTTAGGGCTACAGGGGGCGAAGGAAAAACTGTTTTTT	CASSLGLQGAKEKLFF	few	TRBD1	16	TRBV7-9	TRBJ1-4
TGTGCCAGCAGTTTAAGACAAGACTATAATTCACCCCTCCACTTT	CASSLRQDYNSPLHF	many	-	15	TRBV27	TRBJ1-6
TGTGCCAGCAGCCGGGGACAGGGGGCGAGGAATGAGCAGTTCTTC	CASSRGQGARNEQFF	-	TRBD1	15	TRBV6-1	TRBJ2-1
TGTGCCTGGAAAGGGGATGGGTACGAGCAGTACTTC	CAWKGDGYEQYF	many	-	12	TRBV30	TRBJ2-7
TGTGCCAGCAGCGTAGAAGACAGCACAGATACGCAGTATTTT	CASSVEDSTDTQYF	few	-	14	TRBV9	TRBJ2-3
TGTGCCAGCAGTCCCCACGGCAGGGGGGGAGGCTACGAGCAGTACTTC	CASSPHGRGGGYEQYF	many	-	16	TRBV6-1	TRBJ2-7
TGTGCCAGCAGCGAGTCCGGGACAGGGAAACCCGGGGAGCTGTTTTTT	CASSESGTGKPGELFF	-	TRBD1	16	TRBV12-3/TRBV12-4	TRBJ2-2
TGTGCCAGCAGCGTAGCTACTGGGCTAGCGGTACAGCAGTTCTTC	CASSVATGLAVQQFF	few	TRBD2	15	TRBV9	TRBJ2-1